The 15 T cell receptor beta chains in this list originate from one sample, sequenced in a study of metastatic and nonmetastatic thyroid tumors. No patient received treatment before thyroid surgery. TCRdb re-clonotyped the PCR reads via MiXCR. The sample has 45,000 or so clones, 4% seen once; the top ten hold 7.5% to 10%. Specimen: blood. The receptors were gathered from a female donor with papillary thyroid cancer or a benign thyroid nodule (not recorded which). Some clones in this sample may be carry-over from other donors' samples.

This clone was recorded many times. The chain employs TRBV27 and TRBJ2-1; 12 bases map to TRBD2. Germline CDR1 is MNHEY and CDR2 is SMNVEV (reference sequence). The CDR3 has 13 amino acids. The J segment lost 12 bases and the V segment lost 3 bases, leaving 3 bases of the junction unmatched. CDR3 in amino acids: CASSLASGRGQFF. CDR3 DNA: TGTGCCAGCAGTTTGGCTAGCGGGAGGGGGCAGTTCTTC.

The table lists this clone with many counts. The chain employs TRBV15 and TRBJ1-3; no firm D call. The CDR3 is made up of 15 amino acids. V lost 0 bases, J lost 1 base, and 7 bases lay in between. Germline V CDR1 and CDR2: LNHNV, YYDKDF (reference sequence). DNA of the CDR3: TGTGCCACCAGCAGAGACAGAGTTTCTGGAAACACCATATATTTT. This gives the protein CATSRDRVSGNTIYF.

This clone was detected ten times or more. A much bigger clone sits one base away, suggesting this may be a read error. This specimen includes other DNA sequences encoding the same CDR3. The chain couples TRBV6-1 to TRBJ2-5; D may be TRBD1 (6 bases). The CDR3 is 14 residues long. Per germline, CDR1 MNHNS and CDR2 SASEGT. The CDR3 DNA reads as TGCGCCGGATCACAGGGACCCCCCCCAGCGACCCAGTACTTC. It is translated as CAGSQGPPPATQYF.

Ten or more counts support this clone. The junction differs from germline at one of its ends, possibly a read error. The chain employs TRBV3-1 and TRBJ2-7, with D possibly being TRBD2 (5 bases). Per the germline V gene, CDR1 is LGHDT and CDR2 is YNNKEL (reference sequence). The CDR3 totals 15 residues. The CDR3 region has the DNA TGTGCCAACAGCCAGTTTCCAGCGGCAGGCCTCGAGCAGTACTTC. It encodes CANSQFPAAGLEQYF.

By its share, this clone is medium-sized. This chain connects TRBV6-1 to TRBJ2-7; 8 nucleotides line up with TRBD2. CDR1 and CDR2 from the germline V gene are MNHNS and SASEGT. Unmatched junction bases numbered 9, after V lost 6 bases and J lost 5 bases. This CDR3 has 14 residues. The CDR3 spells CASRSSGSGNEQYF. Written as DNA, the CDR3 is TGTGCCAGCAGGTCCAGCGGGAGTGGCAACGAGCAGTACTTC.

This clone was observed a few times. This sequence joins TRBV24-1 and TRBJ1-2; D is ambiguous. The V gene lost 4 bases and the J gene lost 9 bases, with 20 bases spanning the gap. This CDR3 has 15 amino acids. Germline loops: CDR1 KGHDR, CDR2 SFDVKD. CDR3: CATSEFPLGEGCYTF. The CDR3 nucleotides are TGTGCCACCAGTGAGTTCCCCTTGGGCGAAGGCTGCTACACCTTC.

This clone showed up many times. The chain has TRBV3-1 and TRBJ2-2; D remains unclear. V was cut by 8 bases and J by 5 bases, with 15 bases left in between. This CDR3 comprises 14 residues. Germline lookup yields CDR1 LGHDT and CDR2 YNNKEL (reference sequence). The CDR3 nucleotides read TGTGCCAGCGGGAAGAGTGATGGGACCGGGGAGCTGTTTTTT. This encodes CASGKSDGTGELFF. Using reference TRBV3-1 and TRBJ2-2 for the parts outside the CDR3, the full variable domain is DTAVSQTPKYLVTQMGNDKSIKCEQNLGHDTMYWYKQDSKKFLKIMFSYNNKELIINETVPNRFSPKSPDKAHLNLHINSLELGDSAVYFCASGKSDGTGELFFGEGSRLTVL.

There are many counts of this clone. V and J are TRBV12-3 or TRBV12-4 and TRBJ1-5, with 7 bases aligning to TRBD1. V lost 6 bases, J lost 3 bases, and 5 bases stayed unmatched. The CDR3 extends over 14 amino acids. The CDR3 sequence: CASRPGTANQPQHF. Written as DNA, the CDR3 is TGTGCCAGCAGACCCGGGACAGCCAATCAGCCCCAGCATTTT.

This clone was seen more than once but under ten times. The rearrangement links TRBV27 to TRBJ2-3; 12 bases map to TRBD2. CDR3 length: 17 amino acids. With 5 bases clipped from V and 6 bases from J, the junction kept 12 bases outside the gene matches. CDR1 and CDR2 (germline): MNHEY, SMNVEV (reference sequence). The CDR3 nucleotides are TGTGCCAGCAGTGCACGACTAGCGGGAGCCTCCGGGGATACGCAGTATTTT. This sequence encodes CASSARLAGASGDTQYF.

There are many counts of this clone. V is TRBV19 and J is TRBJ1-2; the D is unclear. CDR3 length: 16 residues. In germline, CDR1 is LNHDA, CDR2 SQIVND (reference sequence). Trimming pared 3 bases from V and 0 bases from J, leaving 14 bases between. CDR3 residues: CASSITGRQANYGYTF. The CDR3 DNA sequence: TGTGCCAGTAGTATCACCGGCAGGCAAGCTAACTATGGCTACACCTTC.

This clone occurred a few times. The chain employs TRBV5-1 and TRBJ2-1, with TRBD2 matching over 10 bases. This CDR3 has 17 amino acids. The J segment lost 4 bases and the V segment lost 5 bases, leaving 12 bases of the junction unmatched. The V gene's germline CDR1 is SGHRS and CDR2 YFSETQ. In DNA, the CDR3 is TGCGCCAGCAGTCTAGTGGGTAGGACTAGCGGTTACAATGAGCAGTTCTTC. Protein product: CASSLVGRTSGYNEQFF. The complete variable domain, with remaining parts taken from reference TRBV5-1 and TRBJ2-1, reads KAGVTQTPRYLIKTRGQQVTLSCSPISGHRSVSWYQQTPGQGLQFLFEYFSETQRNKGNFPGRFSGRQFSNSRSEMNVSTLELGDSALYLCASSLVGRTSGYNEQFFGPGTRLTVL.

This clone has a handful of counts. This sequence joins TRBV11-2 and TRBJ1-1; D unresolved. The CDR3 runs 13 residues. The germline V gene has CDR1 SGHAT and CDR2 FQNNGV. Trimming removed 2 bases at V and 1 base at J, with 5 bases between. CDR3 nucleotide sequence: TGTGCCAGCAGCTTATTGTGGAACACTGAAGCTTTCTTT. It yields the protein CASSLLWNTEAFF.

The J gene is TRBJ2-1, the V gene TRBV20-1, with D tentatively TRBD2 (6 bases). The CDR3 has 14 residues. V was shortened by 0 bases and J by 6 bases, with 12 bases between the two germline ends. Looked up from germline, CDR1 is DFQATT and CDR2 is SNEGSKA (reference sequence). The CDR3 sequence: CSARDPGRTNEQFF. The CDR3, as DNA: TGCAGTGCTAGAGACCCAGGGAGGACCAATGAGCAGTTCTTC.

In its sample, this clone is medium-sized. V is TRBV27 and J is TRBJ2-2, with a tentative D call TRBD1 (5 bases). Germline V lookup: CDR1 MNHEY, CDR2 SMNVEV (reference sequence). Trimming left V 3 bases short and J 2 bases short, with 10 bases between. This CDR3 comprises 15 residues. CDR3 protein: CASSLWQGNTGELFF. As DNA, the CDR3 is TGTGCCAGCAGTTTGTGGCAGGGAAACACCGGGGAGCTGTTTTTT.

Details on this clone: This may stem from a read error, because a much larger clone lies one nucleotide away. The V and J genes are TRBV5-1 and TRBJ2-5; D is unresolved. V was clipped by 6 bases and J by 5 bases, with 14 bases between them. The CDR3 has 13 amino acids. Germline V CDR1 and CDR2: SGHRS, YFSETQ. The CDR3 DNA follows: TGCGCCAGCACTGGCATGTCATCGGAGACCCAGTACTTC. Translating gives CASTGMSSETQYF. The complete variable domain, with remaining parts taken from reference TRBV5-1 and TRBJ2-5, reads KAGVTQTPRYLIKTRGQQVTLSCSPISGHRSVSWYQQTPGQGLQFLFEYFSETQRNKGNFPGRFSGRQFSNSRSEMNVSTLELGDSALYLCASTGMSSETQYFGPGTRLLVL.